This paragraph covers one T cell receptor (beta chain) sequence. Which antigen it targets is not known. No qualities accompany the bases; no much larger clone lies one base away. The germline V gene encodes CDR1 DFQATT and CDR2 SNEGSKA (reference sequence). The CDR3 spans 18 residues, from the cysteine through the phenylalanine. Of the read, only the CDR3 DNA is kept; its 54 bases are in frame from base 1. Ends trimmed: V by 3 bases, J by 0 bases; bases unmatched to a gene: 14. Sequencer: Illumina HiSeq 1500. The public reads were quality trimmed at Q25 with fastp and then assembled into clones with MiXCR by TCRdb, keeping productive beta chains. Each record represents a unique CDR3 protein, reported with the most common genes and DNA among its rows. Here the sample has 160,000 or so distinct CDR3 sequences; about a quarter occur a single time. Approximately 11% of the sample rests with the top ten.

This entry belongs to a study of T cell repertoires in cytomegalovirus infection (dated by TCRdb to between 2018 and 2021). About the full investigation: Donor HLA type was relevant to the analysis, as public TCR beta signatures indicated carriage of CMV infection together with the matching HLA type. Paper-wide results and their limitations: In the ex vivo response, HLA-C-restricted CMV-specific TCR beta clonotypes were dominant, and in two of eight donors the single most frequent clonotype came from this HLA-C-restricted group. Cumulative frequency of public TCR beta family members discriminated carriers of CMV infection plus the relevant HLA type in this cohort and an independent 352-donor cohort.

The chain uses TRBV20-1 and TRBJ2-3; TRBD2 agrees with 8 junctional bases. The sequenced sample consisted of PBMCs. This clonotype originated in a human donor in good health (CMV status not recorded). Some clones in this sample may be carry-over from other donors' samples. Here the CDR3 is given as CSASQPTGGGFSTDTQYF. The nucleotide sequence reads TGCAGTGCTAGTCAACCTACGGGAGGGGGATTTAGCACAGATACGCAGTATTTT.